Listed below are T cell receptor beta chains from one sample, sequenced in a study of T-cell memory formation after mild COVID-19. TCRdb called the 5' RACE reads again in MiXCR, with one record for every CDR3 protein. This table holds around 250,000 distinct CDR3 sequences, 15% to 20% found once. Sequenced: PBMCs or a T cell subset sorted from them (not recorded which). The receptor source for this set is a man younger than 30 who had mild COVID-19 (a few samples of this study predate the infection). Cell type and time point are not known. The CDR3 runs from the conserved cysteine through the conserved F or W. The D gene is left open where the match is weak. Size values are once, few and many counts, or a class for expanded clones, and some rows have none.

len: 15; j_gene: TRBJ1-3; abundance: few; d_gene: .; v_gene: TRBV12-3/TRBV12-4; CDR3aa: CASSFPGISGNTIYF; CDR3nt: TGTGCCAGCAGTTTCCCGGGGATAAGTGGAAACACCATATATTTT
len: 15; j_gene: TRBJ1-6; abundance: few; d_gene: .; v_gene: TRBV7-2; CDR3aa: CASTTGGTHNSPLHF; CDR3nt: TGTGCCAGCACGACGGGGGGCACCCATAATTCACCCCTCCACTTT
len: 15; j_gene: TRBJ2-3; abundance: .; d_gene: TRBD1; v_gene: TRBV19; CDR3aa: CASIKRDRGGDTQYF; CDR3nt: TGTGCCAGTATAAAAAGGGACAGGGGTGGTGATACGCAGTATTTT
len: 16; j_gene: TRBJ2-2; abundance: .; d_gene: TRBD1; v_gene: TRBV7-2; CDR3aa: CASSNHRGRNTGELFF; CDR3nt: TGTGCCAGCAGCAACCACAGGGGGAGGAACACCGGGGAGCTGTTTTTT
len: 15; j_gene: TRBJ1-1; abundance: .; d_gene: .; v_gene: TRBV7-8; CDR3aa: CASSRGQIMNTEAFF; CDR3nt: TGTGCCAGCAGCAGAGGACAGATCATGAACACTGAAGCTTTCTTT
len: 16; j_gene: TRBJ1-6; abundance: few; d_gene: TRBD1; v_gene: TRBV4-3; CDR3aa: CASSQDVRQGNSPLHF; CDR3nt: TGCGCCAGCAGCCAAGATGTTCGACAGGGGAATTCACCCCTCCACTTT
len: 14; j_gene: TRBJ2-4; abundance: few; d_gene: .; v_gene: TRBV5-1; CDR3aa: CASSPAVAKNIQYF; CDR3nt: TGCGCCAGCAGCCCGGCGGTAGCCAAAAACATTCAGTACTTC
len: 13; j_gene: TRBJ2-3; abundance: .; d_gene: .; v_gene: TRBV29-1; CDR3aa: CSVEVGPQDTQYF; CDR3nt: TGCAGCGTTGAAGTGGGACCTCAAGATACGCAGTATTTT
len: 12; j_gene: TRBJ1-1; abundance: .; d_gene: .; v_gene: TRBV24-1; CDR3aa: CATSDFDTEAFF; CDR3nt: TGTGCCACCAGTGATTTTGACACTGAAGCTTTCTTT
len: 13; j_gene: TRBJ2-1; abundance: .; d_gene: .; v_gene: TRBV12-3/TRBV12-4; CDR3aa: CASSLTGRGEQFF; CDR3nt: TGTGCCAGCAGCCTAACAGGGCGGGGGGAGCAGTTCTTC
len: 17; j_gene: TRBJ2-3; abundance: few; d_gene: .; v_gene: TRBV6-2/TRBV6-3; CDR3aa: CASSPTFSSVGTDTQYF; CDR3nt: TGTGCCAGCAGCCCTACCTTCTCGAGTGTGGGCACAGATACGCAGTATTTT
len: 15; j_gene: TRBJ2-1; abundance: .; d_gene: .; v_gene: TRBV7-3; CDR3aa: CASSSTGASYNEQFF; CDR3nt: TGTGCCAGCAGCTCAACGGGGGCCTCCTACAATGAGCAGTTCTTC
len: 14; j_gene: TRBJ1-5; abundance: .; d_gene: .; v_gene: TRBV20-1; CDR3aa: CSARKMNSNQPQHF; CDR3nt: TGCAGTGCTAGGAAAATGAATAGCAATCAGCCCCAGCATTTT
len: 16; j_gene: TRBJ1-1; abundance: .; d_gene: .; v_gene: TRBV6-1; CDR3aa: CASSEDPGLTNTEAFF; CDR3nt: TGTGCCAGCAGTGAAGATCCAGGGTTGACGAACACTGAAGCTTTCTTT
len: 15; j_gene: TRBJ2-1; abundance: .; d_gene: TRBD2; v_gene: TRBV5-1; CDR3aa: CASSLGLAGEGEQFF; CDR3nt: TGCGCCAGCAGCCTGGGACTAGCGGGGGAAGGTGAGCAGTTCTTC
len: 17; j_gene: TRBJ1-2; abundance: few; d_gene: .; v_gene: TRBV6-5; CDR3aa: CASSYSTHPAVGYGYTF; CDR3nt: TGTGCCAGCAGTTACTCGACCCACCCGGCAGTGGGCTATGGCTACACCTTC
len: 14; j_gene: TRBJ1-5; abundance: many; d_gene: TRBD1; v_gene: TRBV3-1; CDR3aa: CASSLGTGNQPQHF; CDR3nt: TGTGCCAGCAGCCTAGGGACAGGAAATCAGCCCCAGCATTTT
len: 12; j_gene: TRBJ1-2; abundance: few; d_gene: .; v_gene: TRBV20-1; CDR3aa: CSAADRDYGYTF; CDR3nt: TGCAGTGCCGCGGACAGAGACTATGGCTACACCTTC
len: 13; j_gene: TRBJ2-1; abundance: .; d_gene: TRBD2; v_gene: TRBV27; CDR3aa: CASSTGLYNEQFF; CDR3nt: TGTGCCAGCAGTACGGGACTATACAATGAGCAGTTCTTC
len: 13; j_gene: TRBJ2-3; abundance: few; d_gene: .; v_gene: TRBV5-1; CDR3aa: CASSLDYPDTQYF; CDR3nt: TGCGCCAGCAGCCTGGACTATCCAGATACGCAGTATTTT
len: 11; j_gene: TRBJ2-1; abundance: many; d_gene: .; v_gene: TRBV7-9; CDR3aa: CASSFGDEQFF; CDR3nt: TGTGCCAGCAGTTTCGGAGATGAGCAGTTCTTC
len: 13; j_gene: TRBJ1-2; abundance: .; d_gene: .; v_gene: TRBV7-9; CDR3aa: CASSIVGGQGYTF; CDR3nt: TGTGCCAGCAGCATCGTTGGAGGGCAGGGCTACACCTTC
len: 14; j_gene: TRBJ1-5; abundance: few; d_gene: TRBD1; v_gene: TRBV7-2; CDR3aa: CASSKDRGSEPQHF; CDR3nt: TGTGCCAGCAGCAAAGACAGGGGTAGTGAGCCCCAGCATTTT
len: 13; j_gene: TRBJ1-2; abundance: .; d_gene: .; v_gene: TRBV6-1; CDR3aa: CASTLQDRSGYTF; CDR3nt: TGTGCCAGCACCTTACAAGACAGGTCAGGCTACACCTTC
len: 12; j_gene: TRBJ1-5; abundance: .; d_gene: .; v_gene: TRBV6-5; CDR3aa: CASRTGNQPQHF; CDR3nt: TGTGCCAGCAGAACAGGGAATCAGCCCCAGCATTTT
len: 14; j_gene: TRBJ2-5; abundance: .; d_gene: .; v_gene: TRBV27; CDR3aa: CASSFGGYEETQYF; CDR3nt: TGTGCCAGCAGTTTCGGGGGATACGAAGAGACCCAGTACTTC
len: 15; j_gene: TRBJ1-2; abundance: .; d_gene: .; v_gene: TRBV19; CDR3aa: CASSIMGFSNYGYTF; CDR3nt: TGTGCCAGTAGTATCATGGGGTTTTCCAACTATGGCTACACCTTC
len: 14; j_gene: TRBJ2-6; abundance: .; d_gene: .; v_gene: TRBV3-1; CDR3aa: CASIQEGRANVLTF; CDR3nt: TGTGCCAGCATCCAGGAGGGGAGGGCCAACGTCCTGACTTTC
len: 16; j_gene: TRBJ2-7; abundance: many; d_gene: TRBD1; v_gene: TRBV5-4; CDR3aa: CASSLARDSQVNEQYF; CDR3nt: TGTGCCAGCAGCTTGGCCCGGGACAGTCAGGTTAACGAGCAGTACTTC
len: 13; j_gene: TRBJ2-3; abundance: many; d_gene: .; v_gene: TRBV19; CDR3aa: CASSPSSENTQYF; CDR3nt: TGTGCCAGTAGTCCCTCTTCGGAAAATACGCAGTATTTT
len: 13; j_gene: TRBJ1-1; abundance: few; d_gene: .; v_gene: TRBV12-5; CDR3aa: CASWGRTYTEAFF; CDR3nt: TGTGCTAGTTGGGGACGGACCTACACTGAAGCTTTCTTT
len: 12; j_gene: TRBJ1-1; abundance: .; d_gene: .; v_gene: TRBV29-1; CDR3aa: CSVREGSAWAFF; CDR3nt: TGCAGCGTTAGGGAGGGGTCAGCGTGGGCTTTCTTT
len: 18; j_gene: TRBJ2-2; abundance: .; d_gene: TRBD2; v_gene: TRBV20-1; CDR3aa: CSANNLETSSANTGELFF; CDR3nt: TGCAGTGCCAATAACCTTGAGACTAGCAGCGCGAACACCGGGGAGCTGTTTTTT
len: 14; j_gene: TRBJ2-3; abundance: few; d_gene: .; v_gene: TRBV7-6; CDR3aa: CASSLAWGPDTQYF; CDR3nt: TGTGCCAGCAGTCTAGCTTGGGGGCCGGATACGCAGTATTTT
len: 14; j_gene: TRBJ2-3; abundance: .; d_gene: TRBD2; v_gene: TRBV18; CDR3aa: CASSPTSDTDTQYF; CDR3nt: TGTGCCAGCTCGCCCACTAGCGACACAGATACGCAGTATTTT
len: 14; j_gene: TRBJ2-5; abundance: many; d_gene: TRBD1; v_gene: TRBV29-1; CDR3aa: CSVEGQGAQETQYF; CDR3nt: TGCAGCGTTGAAGGACAGGGGGCCCAAGAGACCCAGTACTTC
len: 13; j_gene: TRBJ1-1; abundance: .; d_gene: TRBD1; v_gene: TRBV7-9; CDR3aa: CASSSLGTAEAFF; CDR3nt: TGTGCCAGCAGCTCCCTAGGGACAGCTGAAGCTTTCTTT